Included here is one T cell receptor beta chain sequence, with context. In the authors' methods: Reference gene primer amplification yielded estimated nucleated cell counts. The assay was immunoSEQ multiplex PCR, and TCRdb's table has in-frame clones only and misses some. V and J calls and clone size come straight from that table; D and trimming were deduced from the DNA. Of a few hundred thousand clones listed, approximately 86% are singletons. Clinical history as reported by participants underpinned cohort assignment. These data are taken from a study of blood T cell repertoires in COVID-19. As for the study in general: The cDNA or gDNA used as material had been derived from T cells, B-cell-depleted T cells, or PBMCs.

What was sequenced was PBMCs or T cells enriched from blood (not recorded which). This clonotype was obtained from a woman under 40 who had recovered from COVID-19.

CDR3 sequence (DNA): TGTGCCAGCAGCTACCTAGCATGGGATACGCAGTATTTT. As protein: CASSYLAWDTQYF. This chain links TRBV7-2 with TRBJ2-3, with a possible D match to TRBD2 (5 bases). Germline V CDR1 and CDR2: SGHTA, FQGNSA. The V end was cut by 4 bases, the J end by 6 bases, with 11 bases between. The CDR3 length is 13 residues.